Below, 26 T cell receptor beta chains from the same sample are listed, as sequenced in a study of T cell repertoires in aging, cancer and after chemotherapy. TRB rearrangements spanning V, D and J were amplified using mixed TRB-A/B primers. MiXCR, run by TCRdb on the multiplex PCR reads, gives a single entry per CDR3 protein. The data contain under 2,500 distinct CDR3 sequences, about 17% of them singletons. Peripheral blood genomic DNA, not sorted cells or RNA, was the template. The specimen sequenced was blood. Every receptor here comes from a human donor with a solid tumor.

This clonotype is large in the sample. This chain joins TRBV7-6 and TRBJ2-3; D is perhaps TRBD1 (5 bases). This CDR3 contains 11 residues. Germline CDR1 is SGHVS and CDR2 is FNYEAQ. Trimming removed 3 bases at V and 10 bases at J, with 8 bases between. CDR3 DNA sequence: TGTGCCAGCAGCTTGACAGCCTCGCAGTATTTT. Its translation is CASSLTASQYF.

This clonotype is judged large. The chain recombines TRBV10-3 with TRBJ2-5; possibly TRBD2 for D (5 bases). CDR1 and CDR2 (germline): ENHRY, SYGVKD. V was trimmed by 4 bases and J by 1 base, leaving 13 bases between them. CDR3 length equals 15 residues. The CDR3 loop reads CAISVTPSGQETQYF. In DNA form, the CDR3 reads TGTGCCATCAGTGTAACCCCCAGCGGCCAAGAGACCCAGTACTTC.

The chain has TRBV4-1 and TRBJ2-5; TRBD1 is a possible D gene (5 bases). Deletions cut 4 bases from V and 4 bases from J, with 22 bases between. CDR1 is MGHRA and CDR2 is YSYEKL in the germline V gene. The CDR3 length is 17 residues. The CDR3 reads CASSLRQGKPLIETQYF. In DNA form, the CDR3 reads TGCGCCAGCAGCCTAAGGCAGGGTAAACCCCTAATAGAGACCCAGTACTTC.

By share, this clonotype counts as large. This sequence joins TRBV29-1 and TRBJ2-3; a possible D gene is TRBD2 (6 bases). Germline V gene lookup returns CDR1 SQVTM and CDR2 ANQGSEA. This CDR3 has 14 amino acids. V dropped 3 bases and J dropped 0 bases, with 10 bases sitting between them. CDR3 residues: CSVEAGLSTDTQYF. In DNA form, the CDR3 reads TGCAGCGTTGAGGCGGGACTTAGCACAGATACGCAGTATTTT.

In this sample, this clonotype turned up a few times. This rearrangement joins TRBV2 to TRBJ2-7; the D gene is possibly TRBD2 (6 bases). V was shortened by 5 bases and J by 0 bases, with 8 bases between the two germline ends. Looked up from germline, CDR1 is SNHLY and CDR2 is FYNNEI. The CDR3 has 13 residues. The CDR3 spells CASSSGYSYEQYF. The CDR3 nucleotides read TGTGCCAGCAGTAGCGGGTACTCCTACGAGCAGTACTTC. Full variable domain (rest looked up from reference TRBV2 and TRBJ2-7): EPEVTQTPSHQVTQMGQEVILRCVPISNHLYFYWYRQILGQKVEFLVSFYNNEISEKSEIFDDQFSVERPDGSNFTLKIRSTKLEDSAMYFCASSSGYSYEQYFGPGTRLTVT.

By sample fraction, this clonotype is medium-sized. The rearrangement uses TRBV19 and TRBJ1-5; D not resolved. CDR1 is LNHDA and CDR2 is SQIVND in the germline V gene (reference sequence). The CDR3 extends over 13 amino acids. Deletions cut 7 bases from V and 6 bases from J, with 13 bases between. The CDR3 reads CASTPGLTQPQHF. The CDR3, as DNA: TGTGCCAGTACCCCGGGCCTTACTCAGCCCCAGCATTTT.

V and J are TRBV4-1 and TRBJ1-5; D gene unclear. The length of the CDR3 is 13 residues. V lost 6 bases to trimming and J lost 7 bases, with 13 bases between them. From germline, CDR1 is MGHRA and CDR2 YSYEKL. The CDR3 reads CASSGGSRQPQHF. CDR3 sequence (DNA): TGCGCCAGCAGTGGAGGGTCACGACAGCCCCAGCATTTT.

This clonotype is termed medium-sized. CDR3 nucleotide sequence: TGTGCCAGCAGCTTGGTTGGGGCCTATGGCTACACCTTC. Translation: CASSLVGAYGYTF. This chain connects TRBV5-4 to TRBJ1-2; D perhaps matches TRBD1 (5 bases). Germline-derived CDR1 and CDR2 are SGHNT and YYREEE (reference sequence). The CDR3 contains 13 residues. The germline V and J ends were trimmed by 0 bases and 4 bases, with 7 bases remaining between them.

V and J are TRBV5-1 and TRBJ1-4; no clear D gene. This CDR3 is built from 13 residues. Germline values: CDR1 SGHRS, CDR2 YFSETQ. V was trimmed by 7 bases and J by 7 bases, leaving 14 bases between them. CDR3 DNA: TGCGCCAGCGGCGTGTTTGTGGGTGAAAAACTGTTTTTT. This sequence encodes CASGVFVGEKLFF.

This clonotype is medium-sized (0.01 to 0.1%) in the sample. Here the CDR3 DNA reads TGTGCCAGCAGCCACGACCAGGCGGGAGACGTCGCAGATACGCAGTATTTT. Protein: CASSHDQAGDVADTQYF. The chain uses TRBV4-2 and TRBJ2-3, with 7 bases matching TRBD2. This CDR3 has 17 residues. Germline V gives CDR1 LGHNA, CDR2 YNFKEQ. The trim removed 3 bases at V and 4 bases at J, leaving 13 bases unmatched.

This clonotype is categorized as medium-sized (0.01 to 0.1%). The J gene is TRBJ2-1, the V gene TRBV6-1; TRBD1 matches 7 bases. The germline CDR1 and CDR2 sequences are MNHNS and SASEGT. The CDR3 is 14 amino acids. With V trimmed by 6 bases and J by 0 bases, 2 bases remained unmatched. The CDR3 DNA reads TGTGCCAGCAGCCCAGGGGGCTCCTACAATGAGCAGTTCTTC. Translated, it gives CASSPGGSYNEQFF.

The V call is TRBV7-2, the J call TRBJ2-1; D call uncertain. The germline V gene encodes CDR1 SGHTA and CDR2 FQGNSA. This CDR3 region has 13 residues. V was cut by 0 bases and J by 9 bases, with 9 bases left in between. The CDR3 spells CASSLAGSREQFF. The DNA of the CDR3 is TGTGCCAGCAGCTTAGCGGGATCCCGTGAGCAGTTCTTC.

J is TRBJ2-7 and V is TRBV28; the match to TRBD1 covers 8 bases. Germline values: CDR1 MDHEN, CDR2 SYDVKM. V lost 4 bases, J lost 3 bases, and 20 bases stayed unmatched. The CDR3 loop spans 19 amino acids. The CDR3 DNA follows: TGTGCCAGCAGTTCCTCCTACCTTATTCCGGGACAGGAGGTCTACGAGCAGTACTTC. Protein sequence: CASSSSYLIPGQEVYEQYF.

As to this clonotype: Just one base apart from a much larger clone, this may be a read error. This rearrangement joins TRBV27 to TRBJ1-4; TRBD1 agrees at 7 bases. CDR3 size: 15 residues. Germline assignment: CDR1 MNHEY and CDR2 SMNVEV (reference sequence). This CDR3 reads CDSSLFRGSNEKLFF. CDR3 DNA sequence: TGTGACAGCAGTTTGTTCAGGGGGAGCAATGAAAAACTGTTTTTT.

By sample share, this clonotype is large. The rearrangement uses TRBV6-5 and TRBJ2-1; 11 bases match TRBD2. This CDR3 region has 15 residues. Germline V gives CDR1 MNHEY, CDR2 SVGAGI. With V trimmed by 6 bases and J by 5 bases, 6 bases remained unmatched. The CDR3 here is CASSSGTSGHNEQFF. CDR3 in DNA: TGTGCCAGCAGCTCCGGGACTAGCGGCCACAATGAGCAGTTCTTC.

The chain combines TRBV9 with TRBJ2-1; TRBD2 aligns across 9 bases. V gave up 3 bases and J gave up 4 bases; unmatched junction bases: 8. This CDR3 comprises 16 residues. The germline V gene encodes CDR1 SGDLS and CDR2 YYNGEE. The CDR3 sequence is CASSEPPSGEYNEQFF. The CDR3, as DNA: TGTGCCAGCAGCGAGCCGCCTAGCGGGGAATACAATGAGCAGTTCTTC.

This clonotype is medium-sized in the sample. The J gene is TRBJ2-6, the V gene TRBV19; the D gene is possibly TRBD2 (5 bases). Germline CDR1 and CDR2: LNHDA and SQIVND (reference sequence). This CDR3 is built from 13 residues. Trimming took off 6 bases at V and 4 bases at J, with 7 bases between the two ends. The CDR3 here is CASRTKGANVLTF. CDR3 DNA sequence: TGTGCCAGTAGGACTAAGGGGGCCAACGTCCTGACTTTC. Complete variable domain (other parts from reference TRBV19 and TRBJ2-6): DGGITQSPKYLFRKEGQNVTLSCEQNLNHDAMYWYRQDPGQGLRLIYYSQIVNDFQKGDIAEGYSVSREKKESFPLTVTSAQKNPTAFYLCASRTKGANVLTFGAGSRLTVL.

By share of the sample, this clonotype is medium-sized. The chain recombines TRBV10-3 with TRBJ1-1; D possibly corresponds to TRBD1 (5 bases). This CDR3 has 15 amino acids. Per germline, CDR1 ENHRY and CDR2 SYGVKD. Trimming removed 3 bases at V and 1 base at J, with 12 bases between. The CDR3 nucleotides are TGTGCCATCAGTGATACGGGACTTCCGAACACTGAAGCTTTCTTT. This sequence encodes CAISDTGLPNTEAFF.

This clonotype has just a few counts. The chain combines TRBV5-4 with TRBJ1-1, with D perhaps matching TRBD1 (5 bases). V dropped 4 bases and J dropped 0 bases, with 13 bases sitting between them. The CDR3 runs to 15 residues. The germline CDR1 and CDR2 sequences are SGHNT and YYREEE (reference sequence). The CDR3 loop reads CASSLLGRMNTEAFF. The CDR3 DNA is TGTGCCAGCAGCCTCTTGGGACGGATGAACACTGAAGCTTTCTTT.

By share of the sample, this clonotype is medium-sized. The rearrangement joins TRBV20-1 to TRBJ2-1; 9 bases are shared with TRBD2. This CDR3 has 14 residues. V lost 6 bases, J lost 2 bases, and 5 bases stayed unmatched. Germline V gene sequence: CDR1 DFQATT, CDR2 SNEGSKA (reference sequence). Written as DNA, the CDR3 is TGCAGTGCCATAGCGGGAGCCCCCTACAATGAGCAGTTCTTC. Its protein is CSAIAGAPYNEQFF.

In the case of this clonotype: Just one base apart from a much larger clone, this may be a read error. The chain joins TRBV21-1 to TRBJ1-1. TRBV21-1 is shown as a pseudogene. This CDR3 has 11 amino acids. The DNA for the CDR3 is TGTGCCAGCAGGCGCTACACTGAAGCTTTCTTT. This translates into CASRRYTEAFF.

Within the sample, this clonotype is medium-sized. The rearrangement links TRBV24-1 to TRBJ2-7; D might be TRBD1 (6 bases). Germline V lookup: CDR1 KGHDR, CDR2 SFDVKD. The CDR3 is 12 amino acids. Trimming removed 4 bases from V and 10 bases from J, with 13 bases in between. The CDR3 sequence: CATSDPTGSQYF. Written as DNA, the CDR3 is TGTGCCACCAGTGACCCCACAGGGAGTCAGTACTTC.

Within the sample, this clonotype is large. Relative to the germline gene, one junction end is altered; a read error may explain this. The V and J genes are TRBV29-1 and TRBJ1-1, with D unresolved. Per the germline V gene, CDR1 is SQVTM and CDR2 is ANQGSEA. The CDR3 is 14 residues long. The CDR3 reads CSIEYAGWNTEAFF. The CDR3 DNA follows: TGCAGCATTGAATACGCAGGCTGGAACACTGAAGCTTTCTTT.

This clonotype has only one observation. This may arise from a read error, as a much more abundant clone is one base away. This chain links TRBV11-3 with TRBJ1-6; TRBD1 matches 7 bases. This CDR3 has 13 amino acids. Germline loops: CDR1 SGHNT, CDR2 YENEEA. Here the CDR3 DNA reads TGTGCCAGCAGCATGACAGGGAATTCACCCCCCCACTTT. As protein: CASSMTGNSPPHF.

By its share, this clonotype is medium-sized. The chain links TRBV19 to TRBJ1-1; TRBD1 might be the D (5 bases). The CDR3 consists of 11 residues. V lost 3 bases, J lost 10 bases, and 9 bases lay in between. Germline CDR1 reads LNHDA; CDR2 reads SQIVND (reference sequence). CDR3 amino acids: CASSMGTGAFF. In DNA, the CDR3 is TGTGCCAGTAGTATGGGGACGGGAGCTTTCTTT.

This clonotype is medium-sized in the sample. The V and J genes are TRBV6-5 and TRBJ1-5; 10 bases fit TRBD1. This CDR3 has 16 residues. Trimming at V came to 5 bases and at J to 2 bases, leaving 6 bases not matched to a gene. Germline V lookup: CDR1 MNHEY, CDR2 SVGAGI. The CDR3 nucleotides are TGTGCCAGCAGTCCTGCCGGGACAGGGGGCAATCAGCCCCAGCATTTT. Amino acids: CASSPAGTGGNQPQHF.